Described below is a single T cell receptor beta chain sequence and its context. Measured with immunoSEQ multiplex PCR; TCRdb has only the in-frame clones, and not every one. Among approximately 37,000 clones, around nine tenths were seen once, and the ten largest hold over 0.3%. This sample was taken from a study of T cell changes during pregnancy in multiple sclerosis. The CDR3 totals 13 residues. V dropped 3 bases and J dropped 2 bases, with 6 bases sitting between them. Germline V gene sequence: CDR1 SGHNT, CDR2 YENEEA. The J gene is TRBJ2-3, the V gene TRBV11-3; unclear D gene. The specimen comprised CD4+ T cells from peripheral blood mononuclear cells, sampled in the third trimester of pregnancy. The source is a female donor in good health, enrolled as a control in a pregnancy study. Here the CDR3 DNA reads TGTGCCAGCAGCTTTGCGCCCACAGATACGCAGTATTTT. Its protein product is CASSFAPTDTQYF.